This T cell receptor beta chain comes out of a study of cytomegalovirus exposure and HLA in healthy donors. Study overall: An earlier analysis identified more than 90 million unique TCR beta sequences in approximately 170 million T cells. Findings and limits, study-wide: As a later analysis showed, a missense DCLRE1C variant was linked to trimming of TCR beta V- and J-genes.

Germline values: CDR1 SGHTA, CDR2 FQGTGA. Trimming stripped 0 bases from V and 0 bases from J, with 13 bases between. CDR3 length equals 17 residues. Use of 60 Vbeta and 13 Jbeta primers characterized the PCR. This table comes from immunoSEQ multiplex PCR, and its TCRdb copy is limited to in-frame clones, with some not included. Of roughly 190,000 clones listed, 75% to 90% are singletons. About this clone itself: No antigen is known for it.

The source is a man aged 35-49 years in good health and CMV-seropositive. Sequenced sample: PBMCs. The chain combines TRBV7-3 with TRBJ2-3; D gene unclear. DNA of the CDR3: TGTGCCAGCAGCTTAACGTTCGACTTCGCTAGCACAGATACGCAGTATTTT. Amino acids: CASSLTFDFASTDTQYF.